This T cell receptor beta chain appears in the sequencing data of a study of response to subunit inactivated influenza vaccine. The study's findings and limits: Few new T cells, the authors suggested, are recruited by each seasonal influenza vaccination.

TCRdb re-called the RT-PCR reads with MiXCR, one entry per CDR3 protein. The sample carries hundreds of thousands of distinct CDR3 sequences, more than 15% recorded once. The CDR3 is 11 residues long. Germline V gene lookup returns CDR1 MNHNY and CDR2 SVGAGI (reference sequence). With 6 bases removed from V and 7 bases from J, the gap between germline ends came to 9 bases. This clonotype was observed a handful of times. Its antigen is not identified. Sequenced material: PBMCs from blood, taken about 12 days after vaccination. This TCR was sampled from a middle-aged man who received an inactivated influenza vaccine. The chain is built from TRBV6-6 and TRBJ1-2; no clear D. DNA for the CDR3: TGTGCCAGCAGCAAGAGCCCTGGCTACACCTTC. This gives the protein CASSKSPGYTF.